Listed below are T cell receptor beta chains from one sample, sequenced in a study of T cells after yellow fever vaccination. TCRdb redid the calling of the 5' RACE reads with MiXCR, one entry per CDR3 protein. The sample lists some 390,000 distinct CDR3 sequences; 6.2% were seen once. The sequences come from PBMCs, collected 5 days after the yellow fever booster vaccination. These TCRs come from a man aged 25 to 45 who received the YFV17D yellow fever vaccine. Both conserved end residues are part of each CDR3. The order of the fields is D gene, CDR3 length, V gene, J gene, clone size, CDR3 DNA, CDR3 protein. D genes are given only for firm matches. Clone size is not always given. Where it is, it says once, few, many or a class for expanded clones.

D gene: -; CDR3 length: 16; V gene: TRBV19; J gene: TRBJ2-2; clone size: -; CDR3 DNA: TGTGCCAGTAGTCTTTCCAACATAATCAACACCGGGGAGCTGTTTTTT; CDR3 protein: CASSLSNIINTGELFF
D gene: -; CDR3 length: 15; V gene: TRBV7-2; J gene: TRBJ2-7; clone size: many; CDR3 DNA: TGTGCCAGCAGCCCCTACTTCCAGCAACCCTACGAGCAGTACTTC; CDR3 protein: CASSPYFQQPYEQYF
D gene: TRBD2; CDR3 length: 17; V gene: TRBV5-6; J gene: TRBJ2-3; clone size: many; CDR3 DNA: TGTGCCAGCAGCTTGGCTGGTTGGCGGGAGCGTACAGATACGCAGTATTTT; CDR3 protein: CASSLAGWRERTDTQYF
D gene: TRBD1; CDR3 length: 17; V gene: TRBV18; J gene: TRBJ2-1; clone size: few; CDR3 DNA: TGTGCCAGCTCACCACATGCTCCCGGGACAGGAGACAATGAGCAGTTCTTC; CDR3 protein: CASSPHAPGTGDNEQFF
D gene: TRBD1; CDR3 length: 15; V gene: TRBV20-1; J gene: TRBJ2-7; clone size: many; CDR3 DNA: TGCAGTGCTCTCGCGGGACAGGGTCCCCCCTACGAGCAGTACTTC; CDR3 protein: CSALAGQGPPYEQYF
D gene: TRBD2; CDR3 length: 15; V gene: TRBV29-1; J gene: TRBJ2-3; clone size: -; CDR3 DNA: TGCAGCGCACGTGACTCTAGCGGCCCCACAGATACGCAGTATTTT; CDR3 protein: CSARDSSGPTDTQYF
D gene: -; CDR3 length: 9; V gene: TRBV12-3/TRBV12-4; J gene: TRBJ1-1; clone size: few; CDR3 DNA: TGTGCCAGCGGGGAGGGGGACCTCTTT; CDR3 protein: CASGEGDLF
D gene: TRBD2; CDR3 length: 14; V gene: TRBV29-1; J gene: TRBJ2-1; clone size: many; CDR3 DNA: TGCAGCGCGACTGTAGCGGGAGTTAGTAATGAGCAGTTCTTC; CDR3 protein: CSATVAGVSNEQFF
D gene: -; CDR3 length: 14; V gene: TRBV7-9; J gene: TRBJ2-2; clone size: -; CDR3 DNA: TGTGCCAGCCTAAGGCGGGAGAACACCGGGGAGCTGTTTTTT; CDR3 protein: CASLRRENTGELFF
D gene: TRBD2; CDR3 length: 15; V gene: TRBV4-1; J gene: TRBJ2-1; clone size: -; CDR3 DNA: TGCGCCAGCAGCCAAGCCGGGACTAGAATTGATGAGCAGTTCTTC; CDR3 protein: CASSQAGTRIDEQFF
D gene: -; CDR3 length: 11; V gene: TRBV21-1; J gene: TRBJ2-7; clone size: few; CDR3 DNA: TGTGCCAGCAGCAATTGCTACGAGCAGTACTTC; CDR3 protein: CASSNCYEQYF
D gene: TRBD2; CDR3 length: 16; V gene: TRBV28; J gene: TRBJ2-7; clone size: -; CDR3 DNA: TGTGCCAGCAGCCATACTAGCGGGAGGGGAACCTACGAGCAGTACTTC; CDR3 protein: CASSHTSGRGTYEQYF
D gene: TRBD2; CDR3 length: 14; V gene: TRBV28; J gene: TRBJ2-7; clone size: many; CDR3 DNA: TGTGCCAGCACCCTTAGCGGGAGGGGGTACGAGCAGTACTTC; CDR3 protein: CASTLSGRGYEQYF
D gene: -; CDR3 length: 13; V gene: TRBV5-5; J gene: TRBJ2-5; clone size: many; CDR3 DNA: TGTGCCAGCAGCCAGGGGCAGGGTGCGACCCAGTACTTC; CDR3 protein: CASSQGQGATQYF
D gene: TRBD2; CDR3 length: 15; V gene: TRBV30; J gene: TRBJ2-1; clone size: few; CDR3 DNA: TGTGCCTGGACCCAAATGGGGAGGGCCTACAATGAGCAGTTCTTC; CDR3 protein: CAWTQMGRAYNEQFF
D gene: TRBD1; CDR3 length: 18; V gene: TRBV14; J gene: TRBJ1-5; clone size: few; CDR3 DNA: TGTGCCAGCAGCCTCCACTCACCCACCGGGACAGGGGATCAGCCCCAGCATTTT; CDR3 protein: CASSLHSPTGTGDQPQHF
D gene: -; CDR3 length: 13; V gene: TRBV21-1; J gene: TRBJ1-6; clone size: -; CDR3 DNA: TGTGCCAGCAGCAAAGAGCTCGATTCACCCCTCCACTTT; CDR3 protein: CASSKELDSPLHF
D gene: -; CDR3 length: 13; V gene: TRBV5-1; J gene: TRBJ2-7; clone size: many; CDR3 DNA: TGCGCCAGCGCAGGGGCGGGAGACTACGAGCAGTACTTC; CDR3 protein: CASAGAGDYEQYF
D gene: -; CDR3 length: 15; V gene: TRBV7-2; J gene: TRBJ2-7; clone size: -; CDR3 DNA: TGTGCCAGCAGCTTAGTGCCAGGGGACCAAGGGGAGCAGTACTTC; CDR3 protein: CASSLVPGDQGEQYF
D gene: -; CDR3 length: 12; V gene: TRBV28; J gene: TRBJ2-5; clone size: few; CDR3 DNA: TGTGCCAGCAGTTTCGTCCGAGAGACCCAGTACTTC; CDR3 protein: CASSFVRETQYF
D gene: TRBD2; CDR3 length: 17; V gene: TRBV12-3/TRBV12-4; J gene: TRBJ2-7; clone size: -; CDR3 DNA: TGTGCCAGCAGTTTCCCGGGACTAGCGGGAGTTGGGTACGAGCAGTACTTC; CDR3 protein: CASSFPGLAGVGYEQYF
D gene: -; CDR3 length: 15; V gene: TRBV5-4; J gene: TRBJ2-7; clone size: few; CDR3 DNA: TGTGCCAGCAGCTTAAATACAGGGCCCCTCTACGAGCAGTACTTC; CDR3 protein: CASSLNTGPLYEQYF
D gene: -; CDR3 length: 15; V gene: TRBV18; J gene: TRBJ1-6; clone size: few; CDR3 DNA: TGTGCCAGCTCACCTGCCGGAACAGAAAATTCACCCCTCCACTTT; CDR3 protein: CASSPAGTENSPLHF
D gene: -; CDR3 length: 13; V gene: TRBV30; J gene: TRBJ2-1; clone size: -; CDR3 DNA: TGTGCCTGGACGCGTGACGGCTACAATGAGCAGTTCTTC; CDR3 protein: CAWTRDGYNEQFF
D gene: TRBD2; CDR3 length: 16; V gene: TRBV6-5; J gene: TRBJ2-2; clone size: many; CDR3 DNA: TGTGCCAGCAGTTACCTCGGGGGAGGGCCTGGCGGGGAGCTGTTTTTT; CDR3 protein: CASSYLGGGPGGELFF
D gene: TRBD1; CDR3 length: 16; V gene: TRBV5-1; J gene: TRBJ1-4; clone size: many; CDR3 DNA: TGCGCCAGCAGCTTCACGACAGGGGGTGCTAATGAAAAACTGTTTTTT; CDR3 protein: CASSFTTGGANEKLFF
D gene: -; CDR3 length: 14; V gene: TRBV24-1; J gene: TRBJ2-3; clone size: few; CDR3 DNA: TGTGCCACCAGTGATCCCCGGGGACCAGATACGCAGTATTTT; CDR3 protein: CATSDPRGPDTQYF
D gene: -; CDR3 length: 15; V gene: TRBV12-3/TRBV12-4; J gene: TRBJ2-2; clone size: few; CDR3 DNA: TGTGCCAGCAGTTATAATCCGCCGGGCACCGGGGAGCTGTTTTTT; CDR3 protein: CASSYNPPGTGELFF
D gene: TRBD2; CDR3 length: 17; V gene: TRBV20-1; J gene: TRBJ2-1; clone size: few; CDR3 DNA: TGCAGTGCTCCAGACTTTCAGACTAGCGGGAAGGGCAATGAGCAGTTCTTC; CDR3 protein: CSAPDFQTSGKGNEQFF
D gene: -; CDR3 length: 15; V gene: TRBV27; J gene: TRBJ2-5; clone size: few; CDR3 DNA: TGTGCCAGCAGTTTTTCATCAGCGACCGTAGGGACCCAGTACTTC; CDR3 protein: CASSFSSATVGTQYF
D gene: TRBD2; CDR3 length: 18; V gene: TRBV12-3/TRBV12-4; J gene: TRBJ2-1; clone size: -; CDR3 DNA: TGTGCCATCTGTTTTAGGGGATTGGGGAGGACTAGCAAGAATGAGCAGTTCTTC; CDR3 protein: CAICFRGLGRTSKNEQFF
D gene: TRBD1; CDR3 length: 16; V gene: TRBV5-1; J gene: TRBJ1-4; clone size: -; CDR3 DNA: TGCGCCAGCAGCATAGGACAGGGAGCAACTAATGAAAAACTGTTTTTT; CDR3 protein: CASSIGQGATNEKLFF
D gene: TRBD1; CDR3 length: 15; V gene: TRBV28; J gene: TRBJ1-2; clone size: many; CDR3 DNA: TGTGCCAGCACTTCGAGCCTCGGACAGGGATATGGCTACACCTTC; CDR3 protein: CASTSSLGQGYGYTF
D gene: TRBD2; CDR3 length: 13; V gene: TRBV29-1; J gene: TRBJ2-7; clone size: -; CDR3 DNA: TGCAGCTCCAGTAGCGGGAGGGGGTACGAGCAGTACTTC; CDR3 protein: CSSSSGRGYEQYF
D gene: -; CDR3 length: 12; V gene: TRBV10-3; J gene: TRBJ2-7; clone size: many; CDR3 DNA: TGTGCCATCAGTGAAAGGGCCTACGAGCAGTACTTC; CDR3 protein: CAISERAYEQYF
D gene: TRBD1; CDR3 length: 13; V gene: TRBV5-1; J gene: TRBJ1-4; clone size: many; CDR3 DNA: TGCGCCAGCAGTCCGGACAGGGGGGAAAAACTGTTTTTT; CDR3 protein: CASSPDRGEKLFF
D gene: TRBD2; CDR3 length: 16; V gene: TRBV4-3; J gene: TRBJ2-7; clone size: few; CDR3 DNA: TGCGCCAGCAGCCAAGTTAGCGGGGAGGGCTCCTACGAGCAGTACTTC; CDR3 protein: CASSQVSGEGSYEQYF
D gene: TRBD1; CDR3 length: 16; V gene: TRBV4-2; J gene: TRBJ1-5; clone size: many; CDR3 DNA: TGTGCCAGCAGCCAAGGACAGGGAGGGATCAATCAGCCCCAGCATTTT; CDR3 protein: CASSQGQGGINQPQHF
D gene: TRBD2; CDR3 length: 14; V gene: TRBV7-2; J gene: TRBJ2-1; clone size: many; CDR3 DNA: TGTGCCAGCAGCTCACTCGGCGGGAGTCCTGAGCAGTTCTTC; CDR3 protein: CASSSLGGSPEQFF
D gene: -; CDR3 length: 13; V gene: TRBV7-2; J gene: TRBJ1-1; clone size: -; CDR3 DNA: TGTGCCAGCAGCGGAGAACAGAACACTGAAGCTTTCTTT; CDR3 protein: CASSGEQNTEAFF
D gene: TRBD2; CDR3 length: 17; V gene: TRBV7-2; J gene: TRBJ2-3; clone size: -; CDR3 DNA: TGTGCCAGCAGCTTAGCGAGGAAGCGGGGTAGCACAGATACGCAGTATTTT; CDR3 protein: CASSLARKRGSTDTQYF
D gene: -; CDR3 length: 16; V gene: TRBV13; J gene: TRBJ2-7; clone size: -; CDR3 DNA: TGTGCCAGCAGCTTACGGGGGCGGTCTGGGGTTTACGAGCAGTACTTC; CDR3 protein: CASSLRGRSGVYEQYF
D gene: TRBD2; CDR3 length: 15; V gene: TRBV5-1; J gene: TRBJ2-5; clone size: many; CDR3 DNA: TGCGCCAGCAGTCCCGGGACTAGTACTCGAGAGACCCAGTACTTC; CDR3 protein: CASSPGTSTRETQYF
D gene: -; CDR3 length: 17; V gene: TRBV24-1; J gene: TRBJ2-3; clone size: many; CDR3 DNA: TGTGCCACCAGTGACCCCGGAAGGGGGGAATGGGCAGATACGCAGTATTTT; CDR3 protein: CATSDPGRGEWADTQYF
D gene: -; CDR3 length: 13; V gene: TRBV7-2; J gene: TRBJ2-1; clone size: -; CDR3 DNA: TGTGCCAGCAGCGCAGGGAACTACAATGAGCAGTTCTTC; CDR3 protein: CASSAGNYNEQFF
D gene: TRBD2; CDR3 length: 12; V gene: TRBV10-3; J gene: TRBJ2-7; clone size: many; CDR3 DNA: TGTGCCACCGGGACTAGCGGTACCCGGCAGTACTTC; CDR3 protein: CATGTSGTRQYF
D gene: -; CDR3 length: 12; V gene: TRBV28; J gene: TRBJ2-1; clone size: -; CDR3 DNA: TGTGCCAGCGACAACAGGTTCAATGAGCAGTTCTTC; CDR3 protein: CASDNRFNEQFF